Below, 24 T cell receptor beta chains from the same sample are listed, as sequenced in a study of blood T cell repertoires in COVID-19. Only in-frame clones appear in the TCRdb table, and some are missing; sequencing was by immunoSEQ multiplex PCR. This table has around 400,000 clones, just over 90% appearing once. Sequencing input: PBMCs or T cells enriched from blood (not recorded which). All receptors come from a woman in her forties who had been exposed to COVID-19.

CDR3 sequence: CAISVERQGAGQPQHF. CDR3 DNA sequence: TGTGCCATCAGTGTCGAGAGACAGGGGGCAGGACAGCCCCAGCATTTT. This chain uses TRBV10-3 with TRBJ1-5; 10 positions agree with TRBD1. The CDR3 runs to 16 residues. The ends lost 4 bases at V and 7 bases at J; junction bases unmatched: 10. The germline CDR1 and CDR2 sequences are ENHRY and SYGVKD.

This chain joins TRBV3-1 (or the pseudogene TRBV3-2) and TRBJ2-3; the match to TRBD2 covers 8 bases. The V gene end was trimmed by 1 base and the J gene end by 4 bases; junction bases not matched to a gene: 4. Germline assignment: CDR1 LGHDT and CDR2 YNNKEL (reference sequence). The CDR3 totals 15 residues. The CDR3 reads CASSQGAGASDTQYF. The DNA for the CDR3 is TGTGCCAGCAGCCAAGGAGCGGGGGCTTCAGATACGCAGTATTTT.

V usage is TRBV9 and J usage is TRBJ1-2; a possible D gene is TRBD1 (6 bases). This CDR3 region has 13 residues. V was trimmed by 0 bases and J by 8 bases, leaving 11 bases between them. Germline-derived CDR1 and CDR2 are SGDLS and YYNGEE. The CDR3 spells CASSVDRAGGYTF. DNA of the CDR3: TGTGCCAGCAGCGTAGACAGGGCGGGCGGCTACACCTTC.

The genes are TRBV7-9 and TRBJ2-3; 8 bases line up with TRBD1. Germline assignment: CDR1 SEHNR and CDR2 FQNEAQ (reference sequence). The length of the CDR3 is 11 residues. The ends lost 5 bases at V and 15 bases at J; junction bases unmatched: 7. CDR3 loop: CASSPTGALYF. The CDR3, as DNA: TGTGCCAGCAGCCCGACAGGGGCCCTCTATTTT.

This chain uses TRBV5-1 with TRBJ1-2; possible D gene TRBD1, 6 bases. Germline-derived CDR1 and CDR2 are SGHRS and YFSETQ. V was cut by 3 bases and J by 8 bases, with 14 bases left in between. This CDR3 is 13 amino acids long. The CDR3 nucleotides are TGCGCCAGCAGCTGGGAGACAGGCGGCGGCTACACCTTC. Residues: CASSWETGGGYTF.

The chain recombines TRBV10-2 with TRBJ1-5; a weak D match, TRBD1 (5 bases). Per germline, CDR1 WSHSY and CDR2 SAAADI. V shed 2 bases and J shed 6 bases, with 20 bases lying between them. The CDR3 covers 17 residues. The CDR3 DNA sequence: TGCGCCAGCAGTGAGAATCCTGGACACAGGATGGGTCAGCCCCAGCATTTT. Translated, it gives CASSENPGHRMGQPQHF.

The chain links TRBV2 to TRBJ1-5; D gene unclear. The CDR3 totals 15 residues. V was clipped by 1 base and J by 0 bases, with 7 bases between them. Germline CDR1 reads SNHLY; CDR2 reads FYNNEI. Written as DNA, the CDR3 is TGTGCCAGCAGTGAAGATATCAGTAGCAATCAGCCCCAGCATTTT. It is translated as CASSEDISSNQPQHF.

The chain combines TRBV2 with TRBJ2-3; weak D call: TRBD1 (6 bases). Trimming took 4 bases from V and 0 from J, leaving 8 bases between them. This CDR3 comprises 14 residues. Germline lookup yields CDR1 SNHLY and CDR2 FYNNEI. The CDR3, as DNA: TGTGCCAGCAGTGTGGACAGAAGCACAGATACGCAGTATTTT. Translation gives CASSVDRSTDTQYF.

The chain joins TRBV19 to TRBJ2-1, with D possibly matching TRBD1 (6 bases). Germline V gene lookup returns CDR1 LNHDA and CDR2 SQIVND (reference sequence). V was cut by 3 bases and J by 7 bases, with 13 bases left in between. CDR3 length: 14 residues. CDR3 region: CASSIGRGGNEQFF. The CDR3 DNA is TGTGCCAGTAGTATTGGCAGGGGTGGGAATGAGCAGTTCTTC.

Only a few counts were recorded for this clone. CDR3 sequence (DNA): TGTGCCAGCAGCTCCCCTAGCGGGGGTTCCTACGAGCAGTACTTC. It specifies CASSSPSGGSYEQYF. This chain connects TRBV5-4 to TRBJ2-7, with 10 bases that match TRBD2. The trim removed 3 bases at V and 1 base at J, leaving 4 bases unmatched. The CDR3 has 15 amino acids. Germline lookup yields CDR1 SGHNT and CDR2 YYREEE (reference sequence). Full variable domain (rest looked up from reference TRBV5-4 and TRBJ2-7): ETGVTQSPTHLIKTRGQQVTLRCSSQSGHNTVSWYQQALGQGPQFIFQYYREEENGRGNFPPRFSGLQFPNYSSELNVNALELDDSALYLCASSSPSGGSYEQYFGPGTRLTVT.

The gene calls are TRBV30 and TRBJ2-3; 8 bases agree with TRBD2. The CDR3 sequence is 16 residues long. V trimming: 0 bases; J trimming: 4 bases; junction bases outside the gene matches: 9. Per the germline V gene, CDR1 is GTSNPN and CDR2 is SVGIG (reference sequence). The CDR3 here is CAWSVGVAGTSDTQYF. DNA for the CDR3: TGTGCCTGGAGTGTTGGGGTAGCGGGGACTTCAGATACGCAGTATTTT.

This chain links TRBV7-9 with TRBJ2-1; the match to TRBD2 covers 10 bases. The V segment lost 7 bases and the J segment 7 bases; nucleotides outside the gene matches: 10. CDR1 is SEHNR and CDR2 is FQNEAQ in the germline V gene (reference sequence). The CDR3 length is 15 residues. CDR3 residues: CASTLNSGGANEQFF. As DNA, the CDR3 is TGTGCCAGCACCCTTAACAGCGGGGGGGCGAATGAGCAGTTCTTC.

The CDR3 protein is CASSLLAGGGKNIQYF. CDR3 in DNA: TGCGCCAGCAGCTTACTAGCGGGAGGTGGCAAAAACATTCAGTACTTC. The chain has TRBV4-1 and TRBJ2-4, with 12 bases that match TRBD2. From germline, CDR1 is MGHRA and CDR2 YSYEKL. V lost 5 bases to trimming and J lost 3 bases; unmatched junction nucleotides: 5. The CDR3 totals 16 residues.

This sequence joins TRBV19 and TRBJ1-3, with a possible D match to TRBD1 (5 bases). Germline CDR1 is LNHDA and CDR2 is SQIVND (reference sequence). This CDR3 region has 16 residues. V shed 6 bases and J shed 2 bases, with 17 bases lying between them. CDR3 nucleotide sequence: TGTGCCAGTAGCCGCAAAAAAGACAGTACTGGAAACACCATATATTTT. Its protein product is CASSRKKDSTGNTIYF.

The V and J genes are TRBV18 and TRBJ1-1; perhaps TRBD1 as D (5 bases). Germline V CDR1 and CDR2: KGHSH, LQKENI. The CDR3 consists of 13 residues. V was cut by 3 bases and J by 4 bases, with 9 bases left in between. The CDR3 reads CASSPQGGTEAFF. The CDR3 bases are TGTGCCAGCTCACCCCAGGGCGGCACTGAAGCTTTCTTT.

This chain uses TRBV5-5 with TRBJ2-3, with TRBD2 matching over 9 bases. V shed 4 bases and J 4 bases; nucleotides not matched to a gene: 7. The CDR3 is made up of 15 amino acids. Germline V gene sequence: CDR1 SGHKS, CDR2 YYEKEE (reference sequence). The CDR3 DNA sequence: TGTGCCAGCAGCCCCGGGACTAGCTATTCAGATACGCAGTATTTT. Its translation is CASSPGTSYSDTQYF.

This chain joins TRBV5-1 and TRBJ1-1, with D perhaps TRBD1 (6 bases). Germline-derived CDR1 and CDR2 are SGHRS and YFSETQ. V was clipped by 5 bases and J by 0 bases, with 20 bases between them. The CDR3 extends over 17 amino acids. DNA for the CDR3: TGCGCCAGCAGTCCCGTAGGGGGGGCTAGGATGAACACTGAAGCTTTCTTT. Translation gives CASSPVGGARMNTEAFF. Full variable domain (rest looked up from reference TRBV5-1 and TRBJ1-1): KAGVTQTPRYLIKTRGQQVTLSCSPISGHRSVSWYQQTPGQGLQFLFEYFSETQRNKGNFPGRFSGRQFSNSRSEMNVSTLELGDSALYLCASSPVGGARMNTEAFFGQGTRLTVV.

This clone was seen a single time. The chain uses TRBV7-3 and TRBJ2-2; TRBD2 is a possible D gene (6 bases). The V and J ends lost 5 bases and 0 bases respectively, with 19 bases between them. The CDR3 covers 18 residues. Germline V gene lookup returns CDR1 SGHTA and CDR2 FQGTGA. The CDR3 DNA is TGTGCCAGCAGCCCCATTGGGACTCTTACCGCGAACACCGGGGAGCTGTTTTTT. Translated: CASSPIGTLTANTGELFF.

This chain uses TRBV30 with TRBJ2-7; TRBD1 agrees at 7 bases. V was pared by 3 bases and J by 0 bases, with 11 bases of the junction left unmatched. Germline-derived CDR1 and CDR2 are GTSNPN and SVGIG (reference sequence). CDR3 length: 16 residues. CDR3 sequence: CAWSPNDRASSYEQYF. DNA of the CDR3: TGTGCCTGGAGCCCCAACGACAGGGCGAGCTCCTACGAGCAGTACTTC.

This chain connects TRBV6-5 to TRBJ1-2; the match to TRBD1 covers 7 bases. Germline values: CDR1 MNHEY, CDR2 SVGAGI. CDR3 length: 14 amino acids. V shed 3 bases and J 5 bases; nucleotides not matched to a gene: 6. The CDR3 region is CASSYFAGGYGYTF. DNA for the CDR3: TGTGCCAGCAGTTATTTCGCAGGGGGGTATGGCTACACCTTC.

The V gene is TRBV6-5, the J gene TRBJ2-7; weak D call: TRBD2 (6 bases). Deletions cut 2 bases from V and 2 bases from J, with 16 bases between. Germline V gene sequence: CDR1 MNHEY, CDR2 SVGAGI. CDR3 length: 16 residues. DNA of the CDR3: TGTGCCAGCAGTTACCCCGGGAAGGGCGGGACCTACGAGCAGTACTTC. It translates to CASSYPGKGGTYEQYF.

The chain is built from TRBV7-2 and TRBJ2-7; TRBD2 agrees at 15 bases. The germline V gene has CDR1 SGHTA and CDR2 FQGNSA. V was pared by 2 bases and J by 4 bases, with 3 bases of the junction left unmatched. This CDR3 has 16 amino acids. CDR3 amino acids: CASSLPGLAGGYEQYF. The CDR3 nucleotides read TGTGCCAGCAGCTTACCGGGACTAGCGGGAGGATACGAGCAGTACTTC.

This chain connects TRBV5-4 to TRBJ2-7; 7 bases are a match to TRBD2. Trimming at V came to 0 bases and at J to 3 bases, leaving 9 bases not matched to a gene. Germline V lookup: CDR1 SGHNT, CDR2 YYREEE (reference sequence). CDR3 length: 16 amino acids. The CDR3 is CASSLADGGVGYEQYF. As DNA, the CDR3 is TGTGCCAGCAGCTTGGCGGATGGGGGGGTGGGCTACGAGCAGTACTTC. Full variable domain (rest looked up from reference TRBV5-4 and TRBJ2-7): ETGVTQSPTHLIKTRGQQVTLRCSSQSGHNTVSWYQQALGQGPQFIFQYYREEENGRGNFPPRFSGLQFPNYSSELNVNALELDDSALYLCASSLADGGVGYEQYFGPGTRLTVT.

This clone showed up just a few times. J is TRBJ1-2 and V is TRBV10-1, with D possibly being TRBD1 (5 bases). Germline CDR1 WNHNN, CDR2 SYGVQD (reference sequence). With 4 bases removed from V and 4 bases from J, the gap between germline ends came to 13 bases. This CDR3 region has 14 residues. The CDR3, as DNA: TGCGCCAGCAGTGCCGGGGGGACCGGCTATGGCTACACCTTC. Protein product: CASSAGGTGYGYTF.